This TCR beta chain was sequenced for a study of T cell responses to AZD1222 COVID-19 vaccine. The CDR3 is 15 residues long. In germline, CDR1 is LNHDA, CDR2 SQIVND (reference sequence). The germline V and J ends were trimmed by 4 bases and 7 bases, with 14 bases remaining between them. Study-level points and caveats: Spike-specific TCR breadth and depth were elevated following two AZD1222 doses. Only six individuals given AZD1222 were seropositive at baseline.

On this clone itself: The antigen remains undetermined.

Some clones are missing from TCRdb's copy, which holds only in-frame ones; the method was immunoSEQ multiplex PCR. This sample yields 90,000 to 110,000 clones, of which around 87% are seen a single time; 4% to 5.5% belongs to the top ten. Sequenced here: peripheral blood, sampled 28 days after the second AZD1222 dose. The V and J genes are TRBV19 and TRBJ1-6; weak D call: TRBD1 (6 bases). The clonotype originates from an adult who received the AZD1222 COVID-19 vaccine. Written as DNA, the CDR3 is TGTGCCAGTAGTACAGGGGAAGCGAAAAATTCACCCCTCCACTTT. This sequence encodes CASSTGEAKNSPLHF.